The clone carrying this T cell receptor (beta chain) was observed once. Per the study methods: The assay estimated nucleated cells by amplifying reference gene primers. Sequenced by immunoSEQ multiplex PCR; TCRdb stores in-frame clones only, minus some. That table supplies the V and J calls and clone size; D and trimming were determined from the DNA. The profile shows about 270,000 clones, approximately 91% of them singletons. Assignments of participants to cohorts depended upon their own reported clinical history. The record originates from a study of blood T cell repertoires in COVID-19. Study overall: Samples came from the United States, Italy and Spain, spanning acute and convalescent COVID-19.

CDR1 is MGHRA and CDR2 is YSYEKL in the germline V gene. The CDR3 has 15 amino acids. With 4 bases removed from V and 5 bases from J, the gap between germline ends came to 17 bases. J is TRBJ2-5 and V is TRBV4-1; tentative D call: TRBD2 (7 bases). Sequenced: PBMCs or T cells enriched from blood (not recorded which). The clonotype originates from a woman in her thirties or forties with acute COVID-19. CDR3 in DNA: TGCGCCAGCAGCCCCCGCGCGGGGGCTACGGAGACCCAGTACTTC. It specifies CASSPRAGATETQYF.